Only a few counts were recorded for the clone carrying this TCR beta chain. The repertoire was sequenced with immunoSEQ multiplex PCR; TCRdb's copy has only in-frame clones and lacks some. The sample lists some 330,000 clones; roughly 87% were seen once. This sample was included in a study of blood T cell repertoires in COVID-19. Germline-derived CDR1 and CDR2 are SGHDT and YYEEEE. The CDR3 runs to 14 residues. J lost 1 base, V lost 3 bases, and 2 bases had no gene match. V gene TRBV5-6 combines with J gene TRBJ2-7; 9 nucleotides match TRBD1. Sequenced material: PBMCs or T cells enriched from blood (not recorded which). This sequence originates from a woman in her fifties or sixties who had recovered from COVID-19. CDR3 nucleotides: TGTGCCAGCAGCTCAGACAGGGGGTCCTACGAGCAGTACTTC. Protein: CASSSDRGSYEQYF.